This T cell receptor (beta chain) was found in a study of cytomegalovirus exposure and HLA in healthy donors (dated by TCRdb to about 2017). Describing the broader study: An earlier analysis of roughly 630 of the donors reported 250 to 350 Gb of sequence data and about 100 million unique TCR beta sequences from approximately 180 million T cells. An early release that covered approximately 600 HLA-typed donors contained about 290 gigabases of sequencing data and around 80 million unique TCR sequences. The genetic ancestry cluster associated with self-reported Caucasian donors included roughly four fifths of the approximately 430 genotyped donors. The study was designed to test whether signatures of past pathogen exposure could be identified by cataloging public T cell receptors. The study used immunosequencing to profile the T cell repertoires of 666 subjects and linked those repertoires to cytomegalovirus serostatus. Along with the roughly 710-subject first cohort, a separate validation cohort of 120 different subjects was used. The study combined high-throughput TCR immunosequencing, statistical association of individual TCRs with disease status, and machine learning to predict cytomegalovirus infection status. In a later analysis, previously published TCR beta repertoires from hundreds of donors were re-analyzed and high-resolution HLA genotyping was added so that TCR occurrence patterns could be studied. Rather than using new phenotypic data, the later analysis identified candidate immune exposures from TCR beta sequences and from how often those sequences occurred across donors. In an earlier analysis of 500 to 650 of the donors, high-throughput TCR beta sequencing was used to judge whether each TCR beta V gene segment behaved as functional or pseudogenic. Donor age, sex, ethnicity and CMV serostatus were compiled together with the repertoire data. A later genetic analysis used genome-wide SNP genotypes for about 55% of the 666 donors, treating that subset as a discovery cohort. All discovery cohort repertoires had been generated on a single sequencing platform. HLA typing included class I and class II loci at four-digit resolution. The number of typed donors differed by locus: about 620-640 for A, B, C, DRB1 and DQB1; roughly 510 for DQA1; around 610 for DPA1; and some 450 for DPB1. Roughly 5 DR-DQ haplotypes were handled as single units for association and clustering because linkage in the cohort was strong. Among 300 to 500 genotyped donors of the cohort, an average of around 240,000 unique TCR beta nucleotide sequences was sequenced per donor, of which about 18% were non-productive. The investigation overall reported the following: Presence/absence analyses assumed roughly uniform sequencing depth across donors, an assumption that may not hold. The only immune exposure information available for the cohort was CMV serostatus. The cohort was sequenced for TCR beta chains only, and without alpha or paired-chain data the features that could be detected were limited. V-gene and J-gene trimming of TCR beta chains was associated with a missense DCLRE1C variant in a later genetic analysis, and the association was replicated in an independent cohort. A cluster of highly shared sequence variants was judged likely to represent a technical artifact of the sequencing pipeline. A further reported finding was that TCR beta sequences accurately predicted the HLA-A and HLA-B alleles for most subjects in the first cohort. Because some donors lacked HLA typing at each locus, the association tests relied only on the typed subset. The authors suggested that the approach could potentially be generalized to other disease states and immunological phenotypes. Most TCR sequences were seen in very few donors, while some public TCRs were found in many individuals. At a false discovery rate of 0.05, a later analysis linked 15,000 to 20,000 TCR beta sequences to specific HLA alleles. Because counts were too low, some 17 rarely observed V segments, including chromosome 9 orphons, were excluded from the earlier analysis of about 500 of the donors. A later analysis reported that several top co-occurrence clusters appeared linked to parvovirus B19, influenza, CMV and Epstein-Barr virus. Compared with equally common non-associated chains, HLA-associated TCR beta chains in a later analysis were more clonally expanded and had lower generation probabilities. Compared with the approximately 720-donor mean, donors in an Asian-associated ancestry cluster had fewer N-insertions in productive TCRs, according to a later genetic analysis. Strong co-occurrence of HLA alleles, especially DR and DQ, made assigning TCR associations to individual alleles difficult. Some IMGT-functional V segments, including TRBV6-2 and TRBV6-3, could not be told apart with the 87-base-pair reads, so those segments were excluded. According to a later analysis, TCR association rates differed among HLA loci, with DRB1 alleles showing the most associated TCRs and HLA-C alleles showing the fewest. In vitro tests confirmed that a few of the cytomegalovirus-associated TCR beta chains recognize cytomegalovirus antigens. In a later analysis, most CMV-associated TCR beta chains were found to appear HLA-restricted, with HLA associations seemingly driven largely by CMV exposure. Correlated functional status among segregating V segments might reflect linkage disequilibrium, but an unknown experimental factor could not be ruled out. In both the original and validation cohorts, the classifier was reported to diagnose cytomegalovirus status with high specificity and sensitivity. In the study, some 160 TCR beta chains were listed as associated with cytomegalovirus. In an earlier analysis of about 600 of the donors, most TCR beta V segments appeared in productive rearrangements about 90% or about 30% of the time, broadly matching IMGT annotations.

Receptors were amplified or captured by the immunoSEQ multiplex PCR assay. The multiplex PCR relied on a mix of 60 forward primers for TCR Vbeta segments and 13 reverse primers for TCR Jbeta segments. The CDR3 region of rearranged TCR beta genes was amplified from genomic DNA by a multiplex PCR assay. The amplified TCR beta libraries were sequenced on the Illumina HiSeq System as 87-base-pair reads. The study's own analysis went as follows. Across the roughly 640 repertoires, a later analysis counted 60 million to 90 million unique TCR beta chains, roughly 11 million of which were shared by at least two donors. To remove PCR and sequencing errors, raw reads were error-corrected and collapsed into unique sequences using a nearest-neighbor algorithm that merged closely related sequences. V, D and J gene segments were assigned by aligning CDR3 sequences to IMGT reference sequences. For a sequence to be retained, at least a six-nucleotide match to both a V gene segment and a J gene segment was required. A rearrangement was called productive if the CDR3 had no stop codons and remained in frame with V and J, and every other rearrangement was called non-productive. Following IMGT convention, CDR3 was defined as the stretch from the second conserved V-encoded cysteine to the conserved J-encoded phenylalanine. The earlier analysis of some 550 of the donors excluded any sequence lacking an unambiguous match to a single V gene segment. An earlier analysis of approximately 590 of the donors classified V segments as functional when productive rearrangements were above 56.7% and as segregating when the standard deviation between donors was above 5%. A statistical classification framework was built for diagnosing cytomegalovirus status from the catalog of TCR beta chain sequences. V and J gene assignment, in a later analysis, came from comparing TCR nucleotide sequences with IMGT/GENE-DB human TR gene sequences. A later analysis assigned CDR3 sequences and most-parsimonious VDJ recombination scenarios with the TCRdist pipeline. In a later analysis, every TCR beta chain was defined by the combination of its CDR3 amino acid sequence and its V-gene family, and reads without a unique V-gene family were dropped. A later analysis removed several hundred highly shared, low-generation-probability nucleotide sequences to deal with suspected cross-contamination and a sequencing artifact. In a later analysis, a clonal expansion index was calculated for each public chain from normalized within-repertoire ranks of inferred template counts. In a later analysis, generation probabilities were computed with a VDJ recombination model fitted to out-of-frame rearrangements, and the resulting probabilities were checked against IGoR. In a later analysis, hypergeometric tests were used to score TCR-TCR, TCR-HLA and TCR-CMV co-occurrence, with a repertoire-size bias correction applied to TCR pairs. To estimate false discovery rates, a later analysis permuted the HLA or CMV assignments 20 times. A later analysis grouped co-occurring TCRs with DBSCAN, adding TCRdist sequence similarity when clustering within HLA-allele-positive subsets. For co-occurrence clustering, repertoires with fewer than 30,000 or more than 120,000 public chains were excluded, along with a handful of repertoires with anomalous nucleotide sharing. TCRdb took over this immuneACCESS table, retaining in-frame rearrangements with V and J assigned. Such tables are incomplete; in checked studies, under half of the missing clones stem from an unresolved V gene, and the remainder is unexplained. For V, J and clone size, that table is used; D and trimming come from the DNA. The sample profile shows 130,000 or so clones; around 8.5% of them were found once. Under 5.5% of the sample is taken by the ten largest.

This clone has more than one count but fewer than ten. Its antigen is unknown. Base qualities are not provided; no much larger clone lies one nucleotide away. The cohort comprised 670 or so healthy bone marrow donors. All cohort members were sampled while nominally healthy, although unrecorded immune exposures were likely present. The donor was CMV seronegative and belonged to the group of approximately 320 seronegative cohort members. Every donor gave a peripheral blood sample, and the peripheral blood mononuclear cells from that sample were used for TCR beta sequencing. Genomic DNA was extracted from the blood cell samples with the Qiagen DNeasy Blood Extraction Kit. The CDR3 measures 14 amino acids from cysteine to phenylalanine. The entry retains the CDR3 DNA only, 42 bases that are in frame from base 1. V is trimmed back by 4 bases and J by 4 bases, and the junction contains 3 bases that no gene match accounts for. Looking up the germline V gene yields CDR1 SGHRS and CDR2 YFSETQ.

The sequence came from a man aged 40-55 years in good health and CMV-seronegative. The sequencing sample was made of PBMCs. Recombination joined TRBV5-1 with TRBJ2-3; the junction holds 10 bases that match TRBD2. The CDR3 region has the sequence CASSTGLAADTQYF. The sequence in DNA is TGCGCCAGCAGCACCGGACTAGCGGCAGATACGCAGTATTTT.